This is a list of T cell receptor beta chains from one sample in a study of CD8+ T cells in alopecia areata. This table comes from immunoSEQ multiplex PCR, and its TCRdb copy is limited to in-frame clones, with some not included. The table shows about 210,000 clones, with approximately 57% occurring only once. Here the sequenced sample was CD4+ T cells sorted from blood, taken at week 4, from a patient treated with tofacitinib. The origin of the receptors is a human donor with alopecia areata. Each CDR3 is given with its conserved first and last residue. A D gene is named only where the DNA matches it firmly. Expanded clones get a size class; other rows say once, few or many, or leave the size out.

CDR3 protein: CASSSAGLAGGRTDTQYF; CDR3 DNA: TGTGCCAGCAGCTCGGCGGGCCTAGCGGGGGGCCGGACAGATACGCAGTATTTT; clone size: few; J gene: TRBJ2-3; D gene: TRBD2; V gene: TRBV5-6
CDR3 protein: CASSRQASSYNEQFF; CDR3 DNA: TGTGCCAGCAGTCGACAGGCGAGCTCCTACAATGAGCAGTTCTTC; clone size: NA; J gene: TRBJ2-1; D gene: NA; V gene: TRBV7-2
CDR3 protein: CASSPGTGNYGYTF; CDR3 DNA: TGCGCCAGCAGCCCCGGGACAGGGAATTATGGCTACACCTTC; clone size: NA; J gene: TRBJ1-2; D gene: TRBD1; V gene: TRBV5-1
CDR3 protein: CAWRLKGGHLKPQHF; CDR3 DNA: TGTGCCTGGAGACTTAAGGGGGGACACTTGAAGCCCCAGCATTTT; clone size: NA; J gene: TRBJ1-5; D gene: NA; V gene: TRBV30
CDR3 protein: CASSSIAGGLVASYNEQFF; CDR3 DNA: TGTGCCAGCAGCTCAATAGCGGGGGGGCTCGTTGCGTCCTACAATGAGCAGTTCTTC; clone size: few; J gene: TRBJ2-1; D gene: TRBD2; V gene: TRBV5-6
CDR3 protein: CSVGGAGGNQPQHF; CDR3 DNA: TGCAGCGTTGGCGGGGCTGGAGGCAATCAGCCCCAGCATTTT; clone size: NA; J gene: TRBJ1-5; D gene: NA; V gene: TRBV29-1
CDR3 protein: CATSRASSNYEQYF; CDR3 DNA: TGTGCCACCAGCCGAGCGAGCAGCAACTACGAGCAGTACTTC; clone size: NA; J gene: TRBJ2-7; D gene: NA; V gene: TRBV15
CDR3 protein: CASSSASRGYNEQFF; CDR3 DNA: TGTGCCAGCAGTTCGGCCTCGCGGGGCTACAATGAGCAGTTCTTC; clone size: many; J gene: TRBJ2-1; D gene: NA; V gene: TRBV27
CDR3 protein: CASSPPRRGTQETQYF; CDR3 DNA: TGTGCCAGCTCACCACCCAGAAGGGGGACCCAAGAGACCCAGTACTTC; clone size: NA; J gene: TRBJ2-5; D gene: NA; V gene: TRBV18
CDR3 protein: CAWSVLRQTYSGANVLTF; CDR3 DNA: TGTGCCTGGAGTGTACTCAGACAGACCTACTCTGGGGCCAACGTCCTGACTTTC; clone size: NA; J gene: TRBJ2-6; D gene: NA; V gene: TRBV30
CDR3 protein: CAGGSTEAFF; CDR3 DNA: TGTGCCGGGGGGAGTACTGAAGCTTTCTTT; clone size: NA; J gene: TRBJ1-1; D gene: NA; V gene: TRBV30
CDR3 protein: CSVDQGPQETQYF; CDR3 DNA: TGCAGCGTCGACCAGGGGCCGCAAGAGACCCAGTACTTC; clone size: once; J gene: TRBJ2-5; D gene: NA; V gene: TRBV29-1
CDR3 protein: CASSSPRITDTQYF; CDR3 DNA: TGTGCCAGCAGTTCGCCCAGGATCACAGATACGCAGTATTTT; clone size: few; J gene: TRBJ2-3; D gene: NA; V gene: TRBV6-6
CDR3 protein: CAISEDGRAEAFF; CDR3 DNA: TGTGCCATCAGTGAGGACGGGAGGGCTGAAGCTTTCTTT; clone size: many; J gene: TRBJ1-1; D gene: NA; V gene: TRBV10-3
CDR3 protein: CSVENQGNTEAFF; CDR3 DNA: TGCAGCGTTGAGAATCAGGGCAACACTGAAGCTTTCTTT; clone size: few; J gene: TRBJ1-1; D gene: NA; V gene: TRBV29-1
CDR3 protein: CASSQETGHSYEQYF; CDR3 DNA: TGTGCCAGCAGCCAAGAAACAGGGCACTCCTACGAGCAGTACTTC; clone size: once; J gene: TRBJ2-7; D gene: NA; V gene: TRBV11-2
CDR3 protein: CAWSDGFGNQPQHF; CDR3 DNA: TGTGCCTGGAGTGATGGGTTTGGCAATCAGCCCCAGCATTTT; clone size: NA; J gene: TRBJ1-5; D gene: NA; V gene: TRBV30
CDR3 protein: CASRYPGSNRGTEAFF; CDR3 DNA: TGTGCCAGCAGATACCCGGGGAGTAACAGAGGCACTGAAGCTTTCTTT; clone size: NA; J gene: TRBJ1-1; D gene: NA; V gene: TRBV28
CDR3 protein: CASSPLRDTQYF; CDR3 DNA: TGTGCCAGCAGCCCCCTTCGGGATACGCAGTATTTT; clone size: NA; J gene: TRBJ2-3; D gene: NA; V gene: TRBV5-6
CDR3 protein: CATSDGGRLAYEQYF; CDR3 DNA: TGTGCCACATCGGACGGGGGCCGCCTTGCCTACGAGCAGTACTTC; clone size: NA; J gene: TRBJ2-7; D gene: NA; V gene: TRBV19
CDR3 protein: CAWSGTGGTEAFF; CDR3 DNA: TGTGCCTGGAGCGGGACAGGGGGCACTGAAGCTTTCTTT; clone size: NA; J gene: TRBJ1-1; D gene: TRBD1; V gene: TRBV30
CDR3 protein: CASSQSPDRGPAFGGGYTF; CDR3 DNA: TGCGCCAGCAGTCAATCACCAGACAGGGGGCCAGCGTTCGGTGGTGGCTACACCTTC; clone size: NA; J gene: TRBJ1-2; D gene: TRBD1; V gene: TRBV23-1
CDR3 protein: CSVARRMNTEAFF; CDR3 DNA: TGCAGCGTGGCCCGGAGGATGAACACTGAAGCTTTCTTT; clone size: NA; J gene: TRBJ1-1; D gene: NA; V gene: TRBV29-1
CDR3 protein: CASSLVQGRGMNTEAFF; CDR3 DNA: TGTGCCAGCAGTTTGGTCCAGGGAAGGGGAATGAACACTGAAGCTTTCTTT; clone size: many; J gene: TRBJ1-1; D gene: NA; V gene: TRBV28
CDR3 protein: CAWRIPFRDWVGTDTQYF; CDR3 DNA: TGTGCCTGGAGAATCCCCTTCAGGGATTGGGTTGGGACAGATACGCAGTATTTT; clone size: NA; J gene: TRBJ2-3; D gene: NA; V gene: TRBV30
CDR3 protein: CASSSRYSALSYEQYF; CDR3 DNA: TGTGCCAGCAGCTCCAGGTATAGCGCGCTCTCCTACGAGCAGTACTTC; clone size: NA; J gene: TRBJ2-7; D gene: NA; V gene: TRBV27
CDR3 protein: CATRQWSYNEQFF; CDR3 DNA: TGTGCCACGAGACAGTGGTCCTACAATGAGCAGTTCTTC; clone size: NA; J gene: TRBJ2-1; D gene: NA; V gene: TRBV10-3
CDR3 protein: CAWREKQNTEAFF; CDR3 DNA: TGTGCCTGGAGAGAAAAACAGAACACTGAAGCTTTCTTT; clone size: NA; J gene: TRBJ1-1; D gene: NA; V gene: TRBV30
CDR3 protein: CASSSLGGQTYEQYF; CDR3 DNA: TGTGCCAGCAGCTCATTAGGGGGACAGACCTACGAGCAGTACTTC; clone size: NA; J gene: TRBJ2-7; D gene: TRBD1; V gene: TRBV7-2
CDR3 protein: CSVGFRVSTDTQYF; CDR3 DNA: TGCAGCGTTGGTTTCAGGGTCAGCACAGATACGCAGTATTTT; clone size: NA; J gene: TRBJ2-3; D gene: NA; V gene: TRBV29-1
CDR3 protein: CASSRVGDIQYF; CDR3 DNA: TGTGCCAGCAGTCGGGTTGGGGACATTCAGTACTTC; clone size: NA; J gene: TRBJ2-4; D gene: NA; V gene: TRBV6-5
CDR3 protein: CATSRDRTETGELFF; CDR3 DNA: TGTGCCACCAGCAGGGACCGGACAGAGACCGGGGAGCTGTTTTTT; clone size: NA; J gene: TRBJ2-2; D gene: NA; V gene: TRBV15
CDR3 protein: CASSVTSAHNEQFF; CDR3 DNA: TGTGCCAGCAGCGTGACTAGTGCTCACAATGAGCAGTTCTTC; clone size: NA; J gene: TRBJ2-1; D gene: NA; V gene: TRBV5-4
CDR3 protein: CASSQGEGRGEKLFF; CDR3 DNA: TGCGCCAGCAGCCAGGGGGAGGGGAGAGGTGAAAAACTGTTTTTT; clone size: NA; J gene: TRBJ1-4; D gene: NA; V gene: TRBV4-3
CDR3 protein: CASSEDVLRYTF; CDR3 DNA: TGTGCCAGCTCAGAGGACGTATTACGCTACACCTTC; clone size: many; J gene: TRBJ1-2; D gene: NA; V gene: TRBV18
CDR3 protein: CASSVGSAWDTEAFF; CDR3 DNA: TGTGCCAGCAGCGTGGGGTCAGCTTGGGACACTGAAGCTTTCTTT; clone size: NA; J gene: TRBJ1-1; D gene: NA; V gene: TRBV6-6
CDR3 protein: CASSPDRSYYGYTF; CDR3 DNA: TGTGCCAGTAGTCCCGACAGGAGTTACTATGGCTACACCTTC; clone size: NA; J gene: TRBJ1-2; D gene: NA; V gene: TRBV19
CDR3 protein: CAWAFRNSGNTIYF; CDR3 DNA: TGTGCCTGGGCGTTCCGAAACTCTGGAAACACCATATATTTT; clone size: NA; J gene: TRBJ1-3; D gene: NA; V gene: TRBV30
CDR3 protein: CAWSLRGNTEAFF; CDR3 DNA: TGTGCCTGGAGTTTGAGGGGGAACACTGAAGCTTTCTTT; clone size: NA; J gene: TRBJ1-1; D gene: NA; V gene: TRBV30
CDR3 protein: CASSGQGGSPLHF; CDR3 DNA: TGTGCCAGCAGCGGACAGGGAGGATCACCCCTCCACTTT; clone size: few; J gene: TRBJ1-6; D gene: TRBD1; V gene: TRBV7-3
CDR3 protein: CSARAGNIQYF; CDR3 DNA: TGCAGTGCTAGGGCGGGAAACATTCAGTACTTC; clone size: few; J gene: TRBJ2-4; D gene: NA; V gene: TRBV20-1
CDR3 protein: CASSQGTVTDTQYF; CDR3 DNA: TGTGCCAGCAGTCAGGGGACAGTAACAGATACGCAGTATTTT; clone size: few; J gene: TRBJ2-3; D gene: TRBD1; V gene: TRBV6-5
CDR3 protein: CASSRLRQGNNEQFF; CDR3 DNA: TGTGCCAGCAGCCGCTTAAGACAGGGGAACAATGAGCAGTTCTTC; clone size: NA; J gene: TRBJ2-1; D gene: TRBD1; V gene: TRBV6-5
CDR3 protein: CATSRVAGAYNEQFF; CDR3 DNA: TGTGCCACCAGCAGAGTAGCGGGGGCTTACAATGAGCAGTTCTTC; clone size: few; J gene: TRBJ2-1; D gene: TRBD2; V gene: TRBV15
CDR3 protein: CASSVEESSYHEQFF; CDR3 DNA: TGTGCCAGCAGCGTAGAGGAGAGCTCCTACCATGAGCAGTTCTTC; clone size: NA; J gene: TRBJ2-1; D gene: NA; V gene: TRBV9